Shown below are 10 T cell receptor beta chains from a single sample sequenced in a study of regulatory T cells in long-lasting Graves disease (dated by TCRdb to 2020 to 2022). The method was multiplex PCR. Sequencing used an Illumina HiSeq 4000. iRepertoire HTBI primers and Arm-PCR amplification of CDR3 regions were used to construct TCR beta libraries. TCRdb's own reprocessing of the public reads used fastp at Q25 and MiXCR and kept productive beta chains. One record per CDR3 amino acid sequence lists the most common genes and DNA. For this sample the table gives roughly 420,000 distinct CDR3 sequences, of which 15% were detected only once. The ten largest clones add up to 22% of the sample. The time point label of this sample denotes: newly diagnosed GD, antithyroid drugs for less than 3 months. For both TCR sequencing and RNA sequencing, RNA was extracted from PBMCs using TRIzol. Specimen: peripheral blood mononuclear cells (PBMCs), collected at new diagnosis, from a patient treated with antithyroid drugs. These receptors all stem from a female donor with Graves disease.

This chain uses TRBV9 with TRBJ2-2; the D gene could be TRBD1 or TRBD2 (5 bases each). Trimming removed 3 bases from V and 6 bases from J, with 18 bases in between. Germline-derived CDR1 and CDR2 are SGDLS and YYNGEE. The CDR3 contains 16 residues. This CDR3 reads CASSGLSGHTPGELFF. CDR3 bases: TGTGCCAGCAGCGGATTGAGCGGACATACCCCCGGGGAGCTGTTTTTT.

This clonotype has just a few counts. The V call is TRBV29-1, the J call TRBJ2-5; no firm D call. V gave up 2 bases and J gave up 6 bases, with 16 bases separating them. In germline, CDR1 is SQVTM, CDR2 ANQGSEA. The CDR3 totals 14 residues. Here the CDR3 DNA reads TGCAGCGTTGAACCGCGTAGGGTGGGGAAGACCCAGTACTTC. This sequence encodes CSVEPRRVGKTQYF.

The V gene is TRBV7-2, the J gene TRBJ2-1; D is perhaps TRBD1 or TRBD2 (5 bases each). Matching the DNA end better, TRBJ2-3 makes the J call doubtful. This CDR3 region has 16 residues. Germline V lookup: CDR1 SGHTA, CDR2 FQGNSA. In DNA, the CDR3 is TGTGCCAGCAGCTCCTCCCCTCCGGGGCGAGCCAGGACGCAGTATTTT. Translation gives CASSSSPPGRARTQYF.

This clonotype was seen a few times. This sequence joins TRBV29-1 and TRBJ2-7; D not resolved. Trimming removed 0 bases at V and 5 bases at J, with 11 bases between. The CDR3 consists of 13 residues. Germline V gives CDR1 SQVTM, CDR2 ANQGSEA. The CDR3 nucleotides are TGCAGCGTTGAAGATTGGGATGCGGACGAGCAGTACTTC. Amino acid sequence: CSVEDWDADEQYF.

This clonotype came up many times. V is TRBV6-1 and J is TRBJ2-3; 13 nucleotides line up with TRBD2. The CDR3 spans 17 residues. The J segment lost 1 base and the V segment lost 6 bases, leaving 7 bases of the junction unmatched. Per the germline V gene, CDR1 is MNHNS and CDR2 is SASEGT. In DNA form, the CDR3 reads TGTGCCAGCAGAGCCGGGACTAGCGGGGTCCGCACAGATACGCAGTATTTT. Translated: CASRAGTSGVRTDTQYF.

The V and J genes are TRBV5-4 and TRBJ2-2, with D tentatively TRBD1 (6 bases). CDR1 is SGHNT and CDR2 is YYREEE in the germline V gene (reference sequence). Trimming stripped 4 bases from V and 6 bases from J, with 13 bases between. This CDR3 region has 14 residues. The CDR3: CASSQGSAAGELFF. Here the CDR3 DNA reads TGTGCCAGCAGCCAGGGGTCGGCGGCCGGGGAGCTGTTTTTT.

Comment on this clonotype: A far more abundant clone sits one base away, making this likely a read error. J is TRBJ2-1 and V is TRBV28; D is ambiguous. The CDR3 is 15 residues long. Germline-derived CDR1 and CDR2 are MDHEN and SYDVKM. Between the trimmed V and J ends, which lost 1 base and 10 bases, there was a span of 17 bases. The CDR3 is CASSLFQAPSYEQFF. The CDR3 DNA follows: TGTGCCAGCAGTTTATTCCAGGCGCCCTCCTACGAGCAGTTCTTC. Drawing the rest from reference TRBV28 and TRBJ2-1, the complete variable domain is DVKVTQSSRYLVKRTGEKVFLECVQDMDHENMFWYRQDPGLGLRLIYFSYDVKMKEKGDIPEGYSVSREKKERFSLILESASTNQTSMYLCASSLFQAPSYEQFFGPGTRLTVL.

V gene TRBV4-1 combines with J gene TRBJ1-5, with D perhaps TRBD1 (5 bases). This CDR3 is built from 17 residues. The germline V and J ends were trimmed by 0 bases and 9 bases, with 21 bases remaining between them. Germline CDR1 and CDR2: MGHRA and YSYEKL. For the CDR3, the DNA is TGCGCCAGCAGCCAAGATGGGGGAAGGGGCCCTCATCGGCCCCAGCATTTT. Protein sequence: CASSQDGGRGPHRPQHF.

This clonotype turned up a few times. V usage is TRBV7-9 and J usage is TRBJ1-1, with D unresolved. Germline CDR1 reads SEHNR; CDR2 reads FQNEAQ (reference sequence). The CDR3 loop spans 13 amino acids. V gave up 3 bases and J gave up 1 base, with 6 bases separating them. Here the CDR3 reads CASSFETNTEAFF. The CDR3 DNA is TGTGCCAGCAGCTTTGAAACGAACACTGAAGCTTTCTTT.

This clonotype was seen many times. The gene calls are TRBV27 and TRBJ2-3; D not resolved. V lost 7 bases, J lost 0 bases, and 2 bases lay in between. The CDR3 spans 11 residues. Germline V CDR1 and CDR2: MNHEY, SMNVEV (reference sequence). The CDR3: CASKSTDTQYF. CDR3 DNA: TGTGCCAGCAAGAGCACAGATACGCAGTATTTT.